The 11 T cell receptor beta chains below all came from one sample that was sequenced in a study of blood T cell repertoires in COVID-19. The assay was immunoSEQ multiplex PCR, and TCRdb's table has in-frame clones only and misses some. The sample includes roughly 250,000 clones, approximately 79% of them seen just once. Sample: peripheral blood. These receptors were collected from a woman aged 35 to 49 with active or convalescent COVID-19.

The rearrangement joins TRBV28 to TRBJ1-2, with 8 bases that match TRBD1. CDR3 size: 15 residues. Germline CDR1 and CDR2: MDHEN and SYDVKM. The junction had 6 bases not matched to a gene; V was cut back by 5 bases and J by 1 base. CDR3 DNA: TGTGCCAGCAGTCCCAGGACAGGGCGTAACTATGGCTACACCTTC. This translates into CASSPRTGRNYGYTF.

This clone occurred once. This chain connects TRBV6-1 to TRBJ1-1; D unclear. Looked up from germline, CDR1 is MNHNS and CDR2 is SASEGT. The CDR3 is made up of 12 amino acids. The germline V and J ends were trimmed by 6 bases and 3 bases, with 8 bases remaining between them. CDR3 loop: CASSLRDTEAFF. DNA of the CDR3: TGTGCCAGCAGCCTGAGGGACACTGAAGCTTTCTTT.

This clone showed up just a few times. The CDR3 here is CASSPTTGMNTEAFF. The CDR3, as DNA: TGTGCCAGCAGCCCAACGACAGGGATGAACACTGAAGCTTTCTTT. This chain joins TRBV11-1 and TRBJ1-1; TRBD1 matches at 7 bases. The V gene's germline CDR1 is SGHAT and CDR2 FQDESV (reference sequence). After removal of 5 bases from V and 0 bases from J, the junction contained 6 bases not matched to a gene. The CDR3 is 15 amino acids.

This chain joins TRBV29-1 and TRBJ2-3, with 7 bases identical to TRBD2. Per germline, CDR1 SQVTM and CDR2 ANQGSEA. This CDR3 comprises 16 residues. Unmatched junction bases numbered 13, after V lost 7 bases and J lost 0 bases. CDR3 region: CSAWGGILASTDTQYF. CDR3 in DNA: TGCAGCGCATGGGGGGGGATCTTAGCTAGCACAGATACGCAGTATTTT.

V usage is TRBV29-1 and J usage is TRBJ1-2; D is unresolved. The CDR3 consists of 13 residues. Germline-derived CDR1 and CDR2 are SQVTM and ANQGSEA. V was shortened by 4 bases and J by 8 bases, with 17 bases between the two germline ends. The CDR3, as DNA: TGCAGCGTTGTATTAACCCCGGGTGGGGGCTACACCTTC. The encoded protein is CSVVLTPGGGYTF.

The V and J genes are TRBV5-4 and TRBJ1-6; D unresolved. Trimming took off 0 bases at V and 6 bases at J, with 13 bases between the two ends. CDR1 is SGHNT, CDR2 YYREEE, per germline (reference sequence). This CDR3 comprises 16 residues. The CDR3 bases are TGTGCCAGCAGCTTGGTCGAACCGGGAGGTAATTCACCCCTCCACTTT. This gives the protein CASSLVEPGGNSPLHF.

This chain uses TRBV19 with TRBJ1-6; 8 bases are a match to TRBD1. Unmatched junction bases numbered 7, after V lost 5 bases and J lost 7 bases. There are 15 residues in the CDR3. Germline V gives CDR1 LNHDA, CDR2 SQIVND (reference sequence). CDR3 DNA: TGTGCCAGTAGTGCCGGACGGACAGGGAATTCACCCCTCCACTTT. This translates into CASSAGRTGNSPLHF.

The chain carries TRBV7-3 and TRBJ2-5; D is possibly TRBD2 (6 bases). This CDR3 has 14 residues. The germline V gene encodes CDR1 SGHTA and CDR2 FQGTGA. The germline V and J ends were trimmed by 2 bases and 1 base, with 8 bases remaining between them. This CDR3 reads CASSLGGVQETQYF. The CDR3 region has the DNA TGTGCCAGCAGCTTAGGCGGGGTCCAAGAGACCCAGTACTTC.

The chain is built from TRBV5-1 and TRBJ2-1, with TRBD2 matching 11 bases. This CDR3 is 15 amino acids long. Germline V gene data show CDR1 as SGHRS and CDR2 as YFSETQ. Unmatched junction bases numbered 5, after V lost 4 bases and J lost 5 bases. The CDR3 nucleotides are TGCGCCAGCAGCGTGGTAGCGGGGGGGCACAATGAGCAGTTCTTC. It codes for CASSVVAGGHNEQFF.

The gene calls are TRBV9 and TRBJ2-3; TRBD1 agrees at 7 bases. Trimming at V came to 4 bases and at J to 4 bases, leaving 12 bases not matched to a gene. Germline assignment: CDR1 SGDLS and CDR2 YYNGEE. The CDR3 sequence is 16 residues long. The CDR3 DNA is TGTGCCAGCAGCCTAAGACAGGGAAGGGGGCCAGATACGCAGTATTTT. Its protein product is CASSLRQGRGPDTQYF.

V usage is TRBV12-3 or TRBV12-4 and J usage is TRBJ1-1; no firm D call. The CDR3 has 13 residues. Trimming pared 3 bases from V and 5 bases from J, leaving 10 bases between. The CDR3 loop is CASSFPPPTEAFF. Written as DNA, the CDR3 is TGTGCCAGCAGTTTTCCTCCTCCTACTGAAGCTTTCTTT.